Below, 10 T cell receptor beta chains from the same sample are listed, as sequenced in a study of identifying expanded T cells in peripheral blood. The data were produced by immunoSEQ multiplex PCR, yet TCRdb's version contains in-frame clones alone and is incomplete. Among 81,000 or so clones listed, roughly 84% were seen once. Sequencing input: blood. The receptors stem from a person between 18 and 75 years old in good health.

The CDR3 nucleotides read TGTGCCAGCACCACCTGGATGGGACAAACCTACGAGCAGTACTTC. It specifies CASTTWMGQTYEQYF. The chain recombines TRBV5-8 with TRBJ2-7; possible D gene TRBD1, 6 bases. Germline loops: CDR1 SGHTS, CDR2 YDEGEE. V was pared by 6 bases and J by 2 bases, with 18 bases between. The length of the CDR3 is 15 residues.

The J gene is TRBJ1-1, the V gene TRBV7-9; TRBD1 might be the D (5 bases). This CDR3 has 14 amino acids. Germline V CDR1 and CDR2: SEHNR, FQNEAQ (reference sequence). Trimming took 3 bases from V and 0 from J, leaving 8 bases between them. The CDR3 is CASSLGRLNTEAFF. Here the CDR3 DNA reads TGTGCCAGCAGCTTGGGACGGCTGAACACTGAAGCTTTCTTT.

The chain recombines TRBV2 with TRBJ1-5; D remains unclear. This CDR3 region has 16 residues. V lost 5 bases, J lost 6 bases, and 20 bases lay in between. Germline V CDR1 and CDR2: SNHLY, FYNNEI. CDR3 sequence (DNA): TGTGCCAGCAGTCGAGAGGTGGGCTCAGGAATTCAGCCCCAGCATTTT. Translating gives CASSREVGSGIQPQHF. The full variable domain, with the rest looked up from reference TRBV2 and TRBJ1-5, is EPEVTQTPSHQVTQMGQEVILRCVPISNHLYFYWYRQILGQKVEFLVSFYNNEISEKSEIFDDQFSVERPDGSNFTLKIRSTKLEDSAMYFCASSREVGSGIQPQHFGDGTRLSIL.

The rearrangement links TRBV4-1 to TRBJ2-7, with 9 bases identical to TRBD1. This CDR3 is 15 amino acids long. V was clipped by 2 bases and J by 2 bases; unmatched bases: 4. CDR1 and CDR2 (germline): MGHRA, YSYEKL. CDR3 region: CASSQPDRGPYEQYF. In DNA form, the CDR3 reads TGCGCCAGCAGCCAACCGGACAGGGGACCCTACGAGCAGTACTTC.

The V gene is TRBV5-1, the J gene TRBJ2-6; D may be TRBD1 or TRBD2 (5 bases each). Germline V lookup: CDR1 SGHRS, CDR2 YFSETQ. Between the trimmed V and J ends, which lost 0 bases and 0 bases, there was a span of 7 bases. The CDR3 is 16 residues long. CDR3 region: CASSLGDGSGANVLTF. CDR3 DNA sequence: TGCGCCAGCAGCTTGGGGGACGGCTCTGGGGCCAACGTCCTGACTTTC.

This clone was observed a single time. The chain recombines TRBV28 with TRBJ1-3; the D is unclear. The CDR3 extends over 12 amino acids. V was trimmed by 8 bases and J by 3 bases, leaving 8 bases between them. Looked up from germline, CDR1 is MDHEN and CDR2 is SYDVKM. CDR3 region: CASVGVGNTIYF. CDR3 nucleotide sequence: TGTGCCAGCGTCGGGGTTGGAAACACCATATATTTT.

This clone occurred once. The CDR3 spells CASSFRDREKYIQYF. CDR3 in DNA: TGTGCCAGCAGCTTCCGGGACAGGGAAAAATACATTCAGTACTTC. The chain employs TRBV13 and TRBJ2-4, with 9 bases aligning to TRBD1. The CDR3 loop spans 15 amino acids. Germline values: CDR1 PRHDT, CDR2 FYEKMQ (reference sequence). The J segment lost 8 bases and the V segment lost 3 bases, leaving 8 bases of the junction unmatched.

The rearrangement links TRBV11-2 to TRBJ1-2, with D maybe TRBD1 (5 bases). Germline CDR1 and CDR2: SGHAT and FQNNGV. There are 12 residues in the CDR3. The V gene lost 2 bases and the J gene lost 14 bases, with 15 bases spanning the gap. The CDR3 loop is CASSLTPGGATF. CDR3 nucleotide sequence: TGTGCCAGCAGCTTAACCCCGGGCGGGGCGACCTTC.

The chain has TRBV7-9 and TRBJ2-5; 8 bases are shared with TRBD1. The CDR3 extends over 15 amino acids. V dropped 3 bases and J dropped 1; count of bases not matched to a gene: 4. Germline lookup yields CDR1 SEHNR and CDR2 FQNEAQ (reference sequence). CDR3 bases: TGTGCCAGCAGCTTGGGGACAGGCATCCAAGAGACCCAGTACTTC. Translation gives CASSLGTGIQETQYF.

This clone was recorded only once. The chain carries TRBV6-1 and TRBJ2-5, with TRBD1 identical over 7 bases. This CDR3 is built from 14 residues. The germline gives CDR1 MNHNS, CDR2 SASEGT. The ends lost 7 bases at V and 1 base at J; junction bases unmatched: 6. CDR3 in amino acids: CASNPTGVQETQYF. The DNA of the CDR3 is TGTGCCAGCAATCCTACAGGGGTCCAAGAGACCCAGTACTTC.